One sample yielded the 32 T cell receptor beta chains listed below, sequenced in a study of post-analysis software for immune sequencing data (dated by TCRdb to between 2014 and 2016). Libraries were prepared through PCR. TCRdb records Illumina HiSeq 2500 as the sequencer. Unique molecular identifiers were incorporated into TCR beta cDNA libraries to reduce PCR and sequencing biases. Through fastp at Q25 and MiXCR, TCRdb rebuilt clones from the public reads, retaining in-frame beta chains. Rows merge per CDR3 protein into single entries with the most common DNA and genes. Counted in this sample were 750,000 to 900,000 distinct CDR3 sequences; about half of them appeared once. Roughly 5.2% of the sample is held by the ten biggest clonotypes. These receptors lack a known antigen. General findings and caveats noted by the study authors: Significantly higher frequencies in patients than in controls were found for roughly 5 TRBV segments, including TRBV5-6, TRBV5-1 and TRBV20-1.

Sequences were obtained from blood. Source of these receptors: a girl aged 5 to 17 with multiple sclerosis.

This clonotype occurred a few times. This chain joins TRBV4-2 and TRBJ2-3; 7 nucleotides agree with TRBD2. V dropped 0 bases and J dropped 3; count of bases not matched to a gene: 6. The CDR3 loop spans 16 amino acids. Germline lookup yields CDR1 LGHNA and CDR2 YNFKEQ. For the CDR3, the DNA is TGTGCCAGCAGCCAAGATTGGCTAGCGGCAACAGATACGCAGTATTTT. It codes for CASSQDWLAATDTQYF.

The rearrangement links TRBV29-1 to TRBJ2-3; D is undetermined. CDR1 and CDR2 (germline): SQVTM, ANQGSEA. Deletions cut 3 bases from V and 0 bases from J, with 7 bases between. The CDR3 extends over 13 amino acids. The CDR3 nucleotides are TGCAGCGTTGACTGGCAAAGCACAGATACGCAGTATTTT. Translated: CSVDWQSTDTQYF.

The chain couples TRBV3-1 to TRBJ1-5, with D uncertain. Trimming cost V 1 base and J 0 bases, with 7 bases left between them. Germline V CDR1 and CDR2: LGHDT, YNNKEL (reference sequence). The CDR3 is 15 residues long. CDR3 loop: CASSQGRASNQPQHF. The CDR3 region has the DNA TGTGCCAGCAGCCAAGGTCGGGCTAGCAATCAGCCCCAGCATTTT.

The CDR3, as DNA: TGCAGTGCTAGACGAACTAGCGGACGATGGTACGAGCAGTACTTC. Translated, it gives CSARRTSGRWYEQYF. The chain employs TRBV20-1 and TRBJ2-5, with 8 bases that match TRBD2. The J call may be mistaken, given a closer DNA end match to TRBJ2-7. The CDR3 is 15 amino acids. Germline CDR1 DFQATT, CDR2 SNEGSKA (reference sequence).

Concerning this clonotype itself: The junction departs from the called germline gene at one end, perhaps through a read error. J is TRBJ2-7 and V is TRBV7-9; TRBD2 aligns across 7 bases. The germline V gene encodes CDR1 SEHNR and CDR2 FQNEAQ (reference sequence). This CDR3 contains 15 residues. DNA of the CDR3: TGTGCTAGCAGCCGGGGCGGGGGACCCATCTCCGAGCAGTACTTC. It codes for CASSRGGGPISEQYF.

A few counts support this clonotype. The rearrangement links TRBV12-3 or TRBV12-4 to TRBJ2-5, with D uncertain. The J call may be faulty, since TRBJ2-7 better matches the DNA end. CDR3 size: 16 residues. CDR3 residues: CASSLALSRRPGEQYF. As DNA, the CDR3 is TGTGCCAGCAGTTTAGCGCTGAGTAGAAGGCCAGGCGAGCAGTACTTC.

V usage is TRBV3-1 and J usage is TRBJ1-2; 7 bases are a match to TRBD1. Germline V gives CDR1 LGHDT, CDR2 YNNKEL (reference sequence). The CDR3 runs to 14 residues. With 3 bases clipped from V and 4 bases from J, the junction kept 5 bases outside the gene matches. This CDR3 is CASSHGQASYGYTF. For the CDR3, the DNA is TGTGCCAGCAGCCACGGACAGGCCAGCTATGGCTACACCTTC.

This clonotype was recorded many times. The DNA of the CDR3 is TGTGCCAGCAGCTCCCGGACGGGCTCCTACGAGCAGTACTTC. This codes for CASSSRTGSYEQYF. The chain recombines TRBV7-8 with TRBJ2-7; D is ambiguous. CDR1 and CDR2 from the germline V gene are SGHVS and FQNEAQ. CDR3 length equals 14 residues. Between the trimmed V and J ends, which lost 4 bases and 0 bases, there was a span of 10 bases.

In DNA, the CDR3 is TGTGCCAGCAGTGCCCTAAGAGAAAAACTGTTTTTT. Residues: CASSALREKLFF. V and J are TRBV2 and TRBJ1-4, with D hard to call. This CDR3 has 12 amino acids. Between the trimmed V and J ends, which lost 4 bases and 8 bases, there was a span of 8 bases. CDR1 and CDR2 (germline): SNHLY, FYNNEI.

This clonotype was seen a few times. The V call is TRBV10-3, the J call TRBJ1-2; D not resolved. V lost 3 bases and J lost 2, with 7 bases in between. Per the germline V gene, CDR1 is ENHRY and CDR2 is SYGVKD. The length of the CDR3 is 13 residues. CDR3 nucleotides: TGTGCCATCAGTGAAGACGGCAACTATGGCTACACCTTC. Protein product: CAISEDGNYGYTF.

The V call is TRBV7-2, the J call TRBJ2-1; maybe TRBD2 (5 bases). V lost 1 base to trimming and J lost 8 bases, with 12 bases between them. The germline gives CDR1 SGHTA, CDR2 FQGNSA. The CDR3 totals 14 residues. DNA for the CDR3: TGTGCCAGCAGCTTAGAAAGGACTTGGGATGAGCAGTTCTTC. Protein: CASSLERTWDEQFF.

This chain joins TRBV30 and TRBJ2-7, with 9 bases matching TRBD1. J lost 2 bases, V lost 3 bases, and 2 bases had no gene match. Germline values: CDR1 GTSNPN, CDR2 SVGIG (reference sequence). The CDR3 covers 13 residues. The CDR3 DNA reads TGTGCCTGGAGCGGGACAGGGCCCTACGAGCAGTACTTC. Encoded protein: CAWSGTGPYEQYF.

This clonotype occurred a few times. The chain carries TRBV7-6 and TRBJ2-3; no clear D. V was clipped by 0 bases and J by 4 bases, with 5 bases between them. Germline assignment: CDR1 SGHVS and CDR2 FNYEAQ. The CDR3 is 13 amino acids. CDR3 sequence reads: CASSLAGSDTQYF. DNA of the CDR3: TGTGCCAGCAGCTTAGCCGGGTCAGATACGCAGTATTTT.

The count of this clonotype is one. The chain combines TRBV27 with TRBJ2-3; 13 nucleotides line up with TRBD2. The V segment lost 5 bases and the J segment 3 bases; nucleotides outside the gene matches: 8. Germline CDR1 MNHEY, CDR2 SMNVEV (reference sequence). CDR3 size: 17 residues. The CDR3 protein is CASSLRTSGSGTDTQYF. The CDR3 DNA reads as TGTGCCAGCAGTCTTCGGACTAGCGGGAGTGGGACAGATACGCAGTATTTT.

The chain employs TRBV20-1 and TRBJ2-3; no firm D call. Germline values: CDR1 DFQATT, CDR2 SNEGSKA (reference sequence). Between the trimmed V and J ends, which lost 1 base and 0 bases, there was a span of 14 bases. This CDR3 has 16 residues. As DNA, the CDR3 is TGCAGTGCTAGAGGCTTGAAGCGAATAAGCACAGATACGCAGTATTTT. Translated, it gives CSARGLKRISTDTQYF.

V gene TRBV2 combines with J gene TRBJ2-1; D gene uncertain. The CDR3 loop spans 14 amino acids. Trimming took 0 bases from V and 13 from J, leaving 16 bases between them. CDR1 and CDR2 (germline): SNHLY, FYNNEI. The CDR3 coding sequence is TGTGCCAGCAGTGAAGCGCTTGGGCAGGATTCACAGTTCTTC. Its protein is CASSEALGQDSQFF.

This clonotype was seen a handful of times. The chain couples TRBV29-1 to TRBJ2-3; D may be TRBD1 (5 bases). The CDR3 extends over 14 amino acids. Germline lookup yields CDR1 SQVTM and CDR2 ANQGSEA. Deletions cut 6 bases from V and 4 bases from J, with 17 bases between. CDR3 nucleotides: TGCAGCGTGACGGCAGTAGGGGTCCCAGATACGCAGTATTTT. It specifies CSVTAVGVPDTQYF.

In this sample, this clonotype turned up a few times. The chain employs TRBV7-2 and TRBJ1-2, with D perhaps TRBD1 (5 bases). V gave up 1 base and J gave up 7 bases, with 19 bases separating them. This CDR3 has 16 amino acids. Germline loops: CDR1 SGHTA, CDR2 FQGNSA. The CDR3 DNA reads TGTGCCAGCAGCTTAGATAGGTCCGCCAGGGCCCGTGGCTACACCTTC. This gives the protein CASSLDRSARARGYTF.

A few counts support this clonotype. The rearrangement links TRBV10-3 to TRBJ2-3; tentative D call: TRBD2 (6 bases). CDR1 is ENHRY, CDR2 SYGVKD, per germline. V dropped 1 base and J dropped 0 bases, with 8 bases sitting between them. The CDR3 runs 15 residues. The chain's CDR3 is CAISELEGSTDTQYF. The CDR3 DNA reads TGTGCCATCAGTGAGTTGGAGGGGAGCACAGATACGCAGTATTTT.

This clonotype has more than one count but fewer than ten. The chain combines TRBV6-2 or TRBV6-3 with TRBJ2-3, with D tentatively TRBD2 (5 bases). Germline V CDR1 and CDR2: MNHEY, SVGEGT. The CDR3 spans 14 residues. The V end lost 6 bases, the J end lost 4 bases, and 14 bases lay between the germline ends. CDR3 nucleotides: TGTGCCAGCAGACGAAAAGGACTCCCAGATACGCAGTATTTT. It codes for CASRRKGLPDTQYF.

The sample holds a few counts of this clonotype. The chain is built from TRBV28 and TRBJ2-7; no clear D gene. CDR1 is MDHEN, CDR2 SYDVKM, per germline. Trimming took 7 bases from V and 1 from J, leaving 8 bases between them. The CDR3 is 12 residues long. This CDR3 is CASNQESYEQYF. The CDR3 coding sequence is TGTGCCAGCAACCAGGAATCCTACGAGCAGTACTTC. Drawing the rest from reference TRBV28 and TRBJ2-7, the complete variable domain is DVKVTQSSRYLVKRTGEKVFLECVQDMDHENMFWYRQDPGLGLRLIYFSYDVKMKEKGDIPEGYSVSREKKERFSLILESASTNQTSMYLCASNQESYEQYFGPGTRLTVT.

This clonotype was detected a few times. The V gene is TRBV5-1, the J gene TRBJ2-1; 14 bases fit TRBD2. The CDR3 consists of 13 residues. Trimming at V came to 7 bases and at J to 6 bases, leaving 0 bases not matched to a gene. Germline CDR1 and CDR2: SGHRS and YFSETQ. CDR3 in DNA: TGCGCCAGCGGACTAGCGGGAGGCAATGAGCAGTTCTTC. The encoded protein is CASGLAGGNEQFF.

This clonotype was observed a few times. The chain employs TRBV20-1 and TRBJ2-1; 8 bases align to TRBD2. V shed 2 bases and J 5 bases; nucleotides not matched to a gene: 11. This CDR3 contains 16 residues. Germline V CDR1 and CDR2: DFQATT, SNEGSKA (reference sequence). The CDR3 bases are TGCAGTGCTAGATTGGACGGACTAGCCGTCGACAATGAGCAGTTCTTC. Translation gives CSARLDGLAVDNEQFF.

The rearrangement links TRBV20-1 to TRBJ2-3; D gene unclear. V lost 7 bases, J lost 3 bases, and 20 bases lay in between. There are 15 residues in the CDR3. Germline CDR1 DFQATT, CDR2 SNEGSKA (reference sequence). The CDR3 region has the DNA TGCAGTGTTAAAGATAGCCAGGTGGAAACAGATACGCAGTATTTT. This translates into CSVKDSQVETDTQYF.

The chain's CDR3 is CASSIQGADEKLFF. The CDR3 DNA reads TGTGCCAGCAGCATACAGGGGGCAGATGAAAAACTGTTTTTT. The chain has TRBV11-1 and TRBJ1-4, with 9 bases that match TRBD1. The CDR3 runs 14 residues. V lost 5 bases to trimming and J lost 6 bases; unmatched junction nucleotides: 4. Germline CDR1 SGHAT, CDR2 FQDESV (reference sequence). The variable domain in full, completed from reference TRBV11-1 and TRBJ1-4, reads EAEVAQSPRYKITEKSQAVAFWCDPISGHATLYWYRQILGQGPELLVQFQDESVVDDSQLPKDRFSAERLKGVDSTLKIQPAELGDSAMYLCASSIQGADEKLFFGSGTQLSVL.

This clonotype appeared a few times. The chain combines TRBV5-5 with TRBJ2-6; the D gene is possibly TRBD2 (5 bases). Trimming left V 3 bases short and J 1 base short, with 11 bases between. Germline V gene data show CDR1 as SGHKS and CDR2 as YYEKEE (reference sequence). The CDR3 totals 16 residues. The CDR3 region is CASSSARESGANVLTF. CDR3 in DNA: TGTGCCAGCAGCTCGGCGAGGGAATCTGGGGCCAACGTCCTGACTTTC. The whole variable domain, remainder taken from reference TRBV5-5 and TRBJ2-6, is DAGVTQSPTHLIKTRGQQVTLRCSPISGHKSVSWYQQVLGQGPQFIFQYYEKEERGRGNFPDRFSARQFPNYSSELNVNALLLGDSALYLCASSSARESGANVLTFGAGSRLTVL.

The chain uses TRBV20-1 and TRBJ2-5; no firm D call. Judging by the DNA end, TRBJ2-7 fits better; the J call may be wrong. This CDR3 is 14 amino acids long. Germline V gene lookup returns CDR1 DFQATT and CDR2 SNEGSKA (reference sequence). The CDR3 sequence is CSARGSGLLYEQYF. The CDR3 coding sequence is TGCAGTGCTAGAGGCAGTGGATTGCTCTACGAGCAGTACTTC.

The chain is built from TRBV29-1 and TRBJ2-7; 7 bases are shared with TRBD2. The germline V gene encodes CDR1 SQVTM and CDR2 ANQGSEA. V lost 4 bases, J lost 1 base, and 4 bases stayed unmatched. The CDR3 spans 13 residues. The CDR3 region has the DNA TGCAGCGTTGGCGGGAGTGGGTCCTACGAGCAGTACTTC. Translation: CSVGGSGSYEQYF.

The rearrangement joins TRBV20-1 to TRBJ2-7; D remains ambiguous. The germline V and J ends were trimmed by 6 bases and 7 bases, with 19 bases remaining between them. The CDR3 runs 13 residues. Germline values: CDR1 DFQATT, CDR2 SNEGSKA (reference sequence). The CDR3: CSAGRAPLVEQYF. The CDR3 bases are TGCAGTGCGGGCCGGGCCCCTCTGGTAGAGCAGTACTTC.

The chain combines TRBV7-8 with TRBJ1-2; TRBD1 might be the D (6 bases). The CDR3 consists of 15 residues. The V gene lost 0 bases and the J gene lost 4 bases, with 12 bases spanning the gap. Germline CDR1 SGHVS, CDR2 FQNEAQ. The CDR3 DNA is TGTGCCAGCAGCTTAGCTCAGGGGCAGGGCTATGGCTACACCTTC. This sequence encodes CASSLAQGQGYGYTF.

V is TRBV28 and J is TRBJ2-7; D is undetermined. Trimming removed 5 bases at V and 0 bases at J, with 20 bases between. The CDR3 is 17 residues long. The V gene's germline CDR1 is MDHEN and CDR2 SYDVKM. The chain's CDR3 is CASSESPGGISSYEQYF. The CDR3 bases are TGTGCCAGCAGTGAGAGTCCAGGCGGTATAAGCTCCTACGAGCAGTACTTC.

The chain uses TRBV20-1 and TRBJ1-1; the D gene is possibly TRBD1 (6 bases). V shed 6 bases and J shed 1 base, with 15 bases lying between them. Per the germline V gene, CDR1 is DFQATT and CDR2 is SNEGSKA (reference sequence). The CDR3 extends over 14 amino acids. The CDR3 nucleotides read TGCAGTGCCGTGGGGGCCACAGCGAACACTGAAGCTTTCTTT. Translated: CSAVGATANTEAFF.